The source of this TCR beta chain is a study of blood T cells in healthy people across ages. As for the study in general: Using template switching, researchers captured about one barcoded beta molecule for each two T cells.

Then a second PCR, running roughly 7 to 11 cycles, was carried out with a sample-barcoded 5' primer and a J-beta primer mix. Per-sample output comprised a minimum of 3 million paired-end reads containing CDR3. Each CDR3 protein is one row after TCRdb ran MiXCR on the 5' RACE reads. The profile shows around 1.5 million distinct CDR3 sequences, 42% of them singletons. The donors, all healthy, were Caucasians living in Russia, aged about 6 to 95. Comments on this clonotype: Its antigen is unknown.

Study-level results: Naive CD4+ cells and diversity were both higher in long-lived donors than in aged donors.

The clonotype comes from a young woman in good health. What was sequenced was blood.

CDR3 in DNA: TGTGCCAGCAGCCAGGGAGGGATACCTAGCACAGATACGCAGTATTTT. Amino acid sequence: CASSQGGIPSTDTQYF. J is TRBJ2-3 and V is TRBV7-9; 7 bases are a match to TRBD2. The CDR3 totals 16 residues. Losses at the gene ends were 5 bases for V and 0 bases for J; bases not matched to a gene: 8. Germline values: CDR1 SEHNR, CDR2 FQNEAQ (reference sequence).